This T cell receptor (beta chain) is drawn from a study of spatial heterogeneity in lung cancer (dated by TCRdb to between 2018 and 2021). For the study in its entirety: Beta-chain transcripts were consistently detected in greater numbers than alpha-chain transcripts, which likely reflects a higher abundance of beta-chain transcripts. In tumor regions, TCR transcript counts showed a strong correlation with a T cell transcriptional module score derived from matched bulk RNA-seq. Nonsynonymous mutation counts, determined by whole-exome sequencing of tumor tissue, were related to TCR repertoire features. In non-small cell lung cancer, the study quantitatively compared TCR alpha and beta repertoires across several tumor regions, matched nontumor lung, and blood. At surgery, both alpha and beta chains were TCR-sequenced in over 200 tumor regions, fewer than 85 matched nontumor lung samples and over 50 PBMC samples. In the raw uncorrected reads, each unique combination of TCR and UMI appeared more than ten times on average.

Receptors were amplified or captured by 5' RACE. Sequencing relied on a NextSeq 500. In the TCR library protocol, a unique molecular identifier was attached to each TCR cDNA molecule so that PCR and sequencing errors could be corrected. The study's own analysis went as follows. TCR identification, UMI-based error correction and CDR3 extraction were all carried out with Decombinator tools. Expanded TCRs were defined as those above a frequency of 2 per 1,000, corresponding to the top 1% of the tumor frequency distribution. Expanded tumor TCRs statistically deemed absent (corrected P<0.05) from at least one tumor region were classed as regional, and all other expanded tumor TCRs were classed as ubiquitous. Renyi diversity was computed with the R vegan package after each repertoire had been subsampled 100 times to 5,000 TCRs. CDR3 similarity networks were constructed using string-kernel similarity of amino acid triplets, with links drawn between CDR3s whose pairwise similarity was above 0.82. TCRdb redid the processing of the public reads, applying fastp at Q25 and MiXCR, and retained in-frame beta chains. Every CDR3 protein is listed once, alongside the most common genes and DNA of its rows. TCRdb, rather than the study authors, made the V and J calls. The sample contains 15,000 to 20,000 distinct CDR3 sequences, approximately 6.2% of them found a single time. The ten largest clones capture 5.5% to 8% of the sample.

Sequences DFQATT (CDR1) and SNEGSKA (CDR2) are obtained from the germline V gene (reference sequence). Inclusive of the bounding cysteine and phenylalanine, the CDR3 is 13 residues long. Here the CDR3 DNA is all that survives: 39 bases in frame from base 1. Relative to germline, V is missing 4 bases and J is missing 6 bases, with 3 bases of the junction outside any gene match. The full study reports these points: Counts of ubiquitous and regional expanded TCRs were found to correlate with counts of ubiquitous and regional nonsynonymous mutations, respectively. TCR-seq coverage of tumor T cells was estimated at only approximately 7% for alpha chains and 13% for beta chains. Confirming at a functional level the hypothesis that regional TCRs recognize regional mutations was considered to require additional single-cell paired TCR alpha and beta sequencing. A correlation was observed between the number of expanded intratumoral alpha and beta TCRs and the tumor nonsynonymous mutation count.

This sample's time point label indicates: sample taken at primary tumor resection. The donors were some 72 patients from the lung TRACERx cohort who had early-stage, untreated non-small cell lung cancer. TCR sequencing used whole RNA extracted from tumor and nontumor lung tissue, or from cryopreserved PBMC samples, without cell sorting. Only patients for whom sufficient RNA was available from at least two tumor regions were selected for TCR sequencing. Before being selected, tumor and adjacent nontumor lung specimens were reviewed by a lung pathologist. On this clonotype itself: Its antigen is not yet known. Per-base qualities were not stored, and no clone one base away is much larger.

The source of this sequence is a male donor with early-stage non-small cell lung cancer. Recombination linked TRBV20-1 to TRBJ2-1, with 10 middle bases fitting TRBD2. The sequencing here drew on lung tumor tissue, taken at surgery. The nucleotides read TGCAGTGCTAACAGCGGGAGGGTCAATGAGCAGTTCTTC. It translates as CSANSGRVNEQFF.